This TCR beta chain emerged from a study of siplizumab effects on memory and regulatory T cells (dated by TCRdb to the late 2010s). Regarding the complete study: The study examined how the anti-CD2 antibody siplizumab affects alloreactive T-cell subsets in allogeneic mixed lymphocyte reactions built from human PBMCs. What the authors observed across the whole study: The cumulative frequency of alloreactive sequences that could be traced back to unstimulated CD4+ memory T cells was significantly reduced by siplizumab. Because sequences at frequencies below about 10^-5 were poorly captured, only a minor fraction of alloreactive clones could be mapped back to unstimulated subsets. The suppressive function of proliferating Tregs from siplizumab cultures was not functionally confirmed. Unstimulated naive T cells appeared more diverse than memory T cells, and naive cells seemed to contribute substantially to the alloresponse. About 75-95% of proliferating CD4+ or CD8+ clones could not be given a naive or memory phenotype. Among mappable alloreactive CD4+ clones, the Treg-derived fraction averaged approximately 69% with siplizumab versus roughly 29% in control reactions.

Receptor libraries were prepared by the immunoSEQ multiplex PCR assay. Roughly 10^5 TCR templates per sample were assayed on the deep sequencing platform. Genomic DNA extracted from sorted T cells was used for TCRbeta CDR3 sequencing. The published analysis was carried out like this. The R programming language was used for clonal analysis of the TCRbeta CDR3 data. Unstimulated samples were compared with post-reaction CFSE-low samples to define alloreactive CD4+ and CD8+ clones. Alloreactive CD4+ clones were assigned to regulatory or non-regulatory origin by matching sequences to sorted unstimulated Treg and non-Treg repertoires. The table comes from immuneACCESS by way of TCRdb, which keeps in-frame sequences with V and J called. Part of the clones is missing from these tables; in studies checked, under half for an unresolved V gene and the rest for unknown reasons. Clonal size and the V and J genes are those of that table, whereas D and trimming came from the DNA. In all, the sample holds roughly 68,000 clones, and around four fifths of those were seen once. The ten largest clones take up approximately 3.8% of the sample.

Spanning cysteine to phenylalanine, the CDR3 consists of 13 amino acids. Only the CDR3 portion is preserved as DNA: 39 bases, with reading frame beginning at the first base. CDR1 and CDR2 were assigned from the germline V gene as SGHDN and FVKESK. For this chain, trimming is 0 bases at the V end and 9 bases at the J end, and the number of junction bases without a gene match is 4. Unstimulated CD4+ memory cells were also sequenced in three donor pairs, together with CD4+ naive, CD8+ TEMRA, CD8+ naive and CD8+ effector memory subsets. TCRbeta CDR3 sequencing was performed on sorted unstimulated T cells and on proliferating T cells recovered from mixed lymphocyte reactions. Fresh whole blood from 9 to 11 HLA-typed healthy donors was used to isolate PBMCs. In regard to this clone: What antigen it recognizes has not been identified. No base quality values were provided; no much bigger clone lies one nucleotide off.

Sequencing was performed on memory CD4+ T cells sorted from blood. Interpreted using the paper, the cell subset or site label stands for: unstimulated CD4+ memory T cells. The V and J genes are TRBV14 and TRBJ1-1, and TRBD1 matches 7 of the central bases. This sequence originates from a human donor in good health. CDR3 region: CASSQERQGKAFF. The bases read TGTGCCAGCAGCCAAGAGAGACAGGGAAAAGCTTTCTTT.